This T cell receptor beta chain was recorded in a study of T cell responses to AZD1222 COVID-19 vaccine. The study, taken as a whole, reports: Only five to seven AZD1222 recipients were seropositive at baseline. The donors showed a predominance of white British ancestry and of females, with possible underestimation of clonal diversity.

For this clone: Its antigen is undetermined.

CDR1 and CDR2 (germline): KGHSH, LQKENI. CDR3 length: 14 residues. V was cut by 3 bases and J by 4 bases, with 11 bases left in between. Assay used: immunoSEQ multiplex PCR; TCRdb lists only in-frame clones, some missing. The sample carries 120,000 to 150,000 clones, around 91% recorded once. The chain uses TRBV18 and TRBJ2-3; D not certain. This receptor was obtained from an adult in good health. Source: peripheral blood, taken on day 0 of AZD1222 vaccination. CDR3 DNA sequence: TGTGCCAGCTCACCCCGTACTACCGCAGATACGCAGTATTTT. Translation gives CASSPRTTADTQYF.